This T cell receptor beta chain was found in a study of vaccination and CD4 T cells after COVID-19. Cultured CD4+ T cells had their DNA profiled by the Oncomine TCR Beta short-read assay. One entry per CDR3 protein, called by TCRdb with MiXCR from the PCR reads. The repertoire has fewer than 4,000 distinct CDR3 sequences, less than 40% of them found once; the top ten carry around 50%. Germline CDR1 reads LGHNT; CDR2 reads FRNRAP. The germline V and J ends were trimmed by 6 bases and 6 bases, with 11 bases remaining between them. CDR3 length equals 12 residues. Treatment indicated: approximately 11-day PBMC culture with coronavirus spike peptide pools or control peptides (ViraFEST assay). This clonotype was counted only a few times. Its specificity is not known.

The TCR originated in a human donor who had recovered from COVID-19. Input material: CD4+ T cells from blood, cultured in vitro. This sequence joins TRBV12-5 and TRBJ2-5; the D gene is possibly TRBD1 (5 bases). The CDR3 nucleotides read TGTGCTAGTGGCAGGGCCTGGCAGACCCAGTACTTC. Protein: CASGRAWQTQYF.